The T cell receptor (beta chain) under discussion was sequenced for a study of shared clonotypes between healthy human individuals. Study context: Donor ages ranged 18 to 49 years: a couple of women, a few men.

At a deep level, the assay was run. The authors loaded roughly 200 ng DNA, around 32,000 T cell genomes, into sorted-subset replicate PCRs. Profiled with immunoSEQ multiplex PCR; TCRdb holds only in-frame clones, not every one. The sample lists about 680,000 clones, more than 70% occurring once. After removal of 5 bases from V and 3 bases from J, the junction contained 7 bases not matched to a gene. CDR1 SGHAT and CDR2 FQNNGV come from the germline V gene. The CDR3 is 15 amino acids. Sequencing was performed on memory CD4+ T cells sorted from blood. Subset given: CD45RA-negative fraction. The J gene is TRBJ2-1, the V gene TRBV11-2; TRBD1 aligns across 7 bases. The TCR comes from a woman aged 25 to 39 in good health. CDR3 region: CASSAGTVFYNEQFF. The DNA of the CDR3 is TGTGCCAGCAGCGCAGGGACAGTCTTCTACAATGAGCAGTTCTTC.